The TCR beta chain described here comes from a study of T cells in Graves' hyperthyroidism and ophthalmopathy. Study in general: Peripheral blood sampling occurred at initial diagnosis, before any treatment. Findings and caveats of the study: For ophthalmopathy, model prediction preceded onset by a median 6.5 months. Clonotypes that were expanded in thyroid above 0.001 mostly appeared in blood too.

This clonotype was detected many times. The antigen is unknown. This CDR3 has 15 residues. V lost 5 bases to trimming and J lost 4 bases; unmatched junction nucleotides: 6. Germline lookup yields CDR1 SNHLY and CDR2 FYNNEI. TCR beta CDR3 region amplification was performed from RNA transcripts. HTBI primers were employed in a first-round RT-PCR of the TCR CDR3. TCRdb fed the multiplex PCR reads into MiXCR, producing one record per CDR3 protein. The repertoire holds about 400,000 distinct CDR3 sequences, with 15% to 17% as singletons. The chain couples TRBV2 to TRBJ2-5; 11 nucleotides match TRBD1. The sequenced sample consisted of blood. The clonotype comes from a woman between 18 and 29 years old with Graves' hyperthyroidism. DNA of the CDR3: TGTGCCAGCAGTAGGACAGGGGGCATACGAGAGACCCAGTACTTC. It is translated as CASSRTGGIRETQYF.